This T cell receptor (beta chain) originates from a study of cytomegalovirus exposure and HLA in healthy donors. Study as a whole: The 110 million or so unique TCR beta sequences, from about 179 million T cells, were found by an earlier analysis.

Notes on the study in general: The authors assumed roughly uniform sequencing depth across donors for presence/absence analyses. Prediction of most subjects' HLA-A and HLA-B alleles by TCR beta sequences was reportedly accurate. According to reports, the classifier identified cytomegalovirus status with high specificity and sensitivity.

It was with 60 Vbeta and 13 Jbeta primers that the PCR ran. TCRdb's copy holds only in-frame clones and misses some; the assay was immunoSEQ multiplex PCR. The sample shows approximately 150,000 clones, about 70% of them seen only once. As for this clone: The antigen remains unidentified.

CDR1 and CDR2 from the germline V gene are MNHEY and SVGAGI. CDR3 length: 13 amino acids. The V and J ends lost 2 bases and 3 bases respectively, with 7 bases between them. Sequenced material: PBMCs. The J gene is TRBJ1-2, the V gene TRBV6-5, with unresolved D. The clonotype originates from a man in his thirties or forties in good health and CMV-seropositive. CDR3 in amino acids: CASSYQEDYGYTF. CDR3 coding DNA: TGTGCCAGCAGTTACCAGGAAGACTATGGCTACACCTTC.